This section outlines one T cell receptor beta chain sequence together with its context. Its antigen is not identified. This entry is derived from a study of shared clonotypes between healthy human individuals. Points from the study as a whole: Naive subsets typically showed greater estimated richness than memory subsets.

Germline CDR1 ENHRY, CDR2 SYGVKD. The CDR3 has 16 residues. J was trimmed by 6 bases and V by 5 bases; bases with no gene match: 10. Researchers partitioned CD4+ cells into CD45RA+ naive and CD45RA-negative memory subsets. Generated by immunoSEQ multiplex PCR, the TCRdb table keeps only in-frame clones and is missing some. The data hold fewer than 3 million clones, with roughly 90% observed a single time. The clonotype comes from a man aged 18 to 35 in good health. Some clones in this sample may be carry-over from other donors' samples. Sequencing was performed on naive CD4+ T cells from PBMCs. The subset was: CD45RA+ positively selected. The rearrangement joins TRBV10-3 to TRBJ2-1; TRBD2 matches 10 bases. In DNA, the CDR3 is TGTGCCATCAGTCGGCAGGGGTTAGCGGGAGGCAATGAGCAGTTCTTC. Its protein product is CAISRQGLAGGNEQFF.